The clone carrying this T cell receptor (beta chain) turned up a few times. The antigen is unknown. The CDR3 contains 14 residues. Germline V CDR1 and CDR2: SQVTM, ANQGSEA. V lost 4 bases and J lost 0; bases outside the gene matches: 2. The treatment: oral pan-JAK inhibitor, 5-10 mg twice daily. The study team obtained lesional scalp punch biopsies and peripheral blood from alopecia areata patients. Following RNA extraction, reverse transcription yielded cDNA that acted as the sequencing template. Method: immunoSEQ multiplex PCR; TCRdb's copy keeps in-frame clones and lacks some. The sample has under 200,000 clones, approximately 62% seen once. The record originates from a study of CD8+ T cells in alopecia areata. Study overall: Patients given treatment had severity scored by the percentage of scalp area affected. Study conclusions and caveats: Both scalp clonality and the expanded CD8+ clones among the top 100 showed a significant decrease with tofacitinib.

V usage is TRBV29-1 and J usage is TRBJ1-1, with 10 bases that match TRBD1. The sample in question was CD4+ T cells sorted from blood, obtained at week 24, from a patient treated with tofacitinib. This clonotype was obtained from a human donor with alopecia areata. CDR3 in DNA: TGCAGCGTTGGGACAGGGGGGATGAACACTGAAGCTTTCTTT. It specifies CSVGTGGMNTEAFF. The variable domain in full, completed from reference TRBV29-1 and TRBJ1-1, reads SAVISQKPSRDICQRGTSLTIQCQVDSQVTMMFWYRQQPGQSLTLIATANQGSEATYESGFVIDKFPISRPNLTFSTLTVSNMSPEDSSIYLCSVGTGGMNTEAFFGQGTRLTVV.